By proportion, the clone carrying this T cell receptor (beta chain) is medium-sized (0.01 to 0.1%). What it binds is not known. Time point described: week 23, last vaccination. Every vaccine dose comprised 300 ug of mutant IDH1 20-mer peptide plus topical imiquimod. These data originate in a study of a mutant IDH1 vaccine in newly diagnosed glioma. Libraries were prepared by immunoSEQ multiplex PCR; TCRdb keeps only in-frame clonotypes and omits some of them. The top ten hold 5.3% of the sample, which has approximately 37,000 clones, roughly 80% seen once. The CDR3 length is 13 residues. CDR1 is SGHNT, CDR2 YYREEE, per germline (reference sequence). The V end was cut by 2 bases, the J end by 6 bases, with 9 bases between.

The rearrangement uses TRBV5-4 and TRBJ2-1; a possible D gene is TRBD2 (6 bases). This sample comprised PBMCs, obtained from a glioma patient whose treatment included an IDH1 peptide vaccine. The clonotype originates from a man aged 50 to 60 with glioma. CDR3 DNA sequence: TGTGCCAGCAGCTTCCTGGGGGGCAATGAGCAGTTCTTC. This codes for CASSFLGGNEQFF.